This T cell receptor beta chain was recorded in a study of immune evolution from preneoplasia to lung adenocarcinoma. Germline values: CDR1 MNHNS, CDR2 SASEGT. V lost 0 bases, J lost 4 bases, and 11 bases stayed unmatched. The CDR3 has 17 residues. In its sample, this clone was seen a few times. TCRdb's copy holds only in-frame clones and misses some; the assay was immunoSEQ multiplex PCR. The profile covers over 7,000 clones, with over 75% appearing a single time and around 7.2% taken by the ten largest. The rearrangement links TRBV6-1 to TRBJ2-7; 8 nucleotides agree with TRBD2. This clonotype was obtained from a person between 65 and 80 years old with lung adenocarcinoma. The sequencing input was FFPE adjacent normal lung tissue. CDR3 region: CASSEARGGWLPYEQYF. CDR3 DNA: TGTGCCAGCAGTGAAGCACGGGGGGGATGGCTACCGTACGAGCAGTACTTC.